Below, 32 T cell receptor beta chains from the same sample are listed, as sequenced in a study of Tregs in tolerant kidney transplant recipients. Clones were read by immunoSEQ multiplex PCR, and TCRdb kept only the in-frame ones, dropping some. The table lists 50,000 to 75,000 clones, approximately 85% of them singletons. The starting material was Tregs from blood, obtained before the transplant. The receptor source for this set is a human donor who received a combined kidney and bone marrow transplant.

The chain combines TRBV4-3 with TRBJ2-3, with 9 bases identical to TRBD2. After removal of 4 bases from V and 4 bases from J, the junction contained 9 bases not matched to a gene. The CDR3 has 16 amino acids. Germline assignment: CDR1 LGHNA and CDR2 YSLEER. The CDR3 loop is CASSPRGGGAADTQYF. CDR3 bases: TGCGCCAGCAGCCCCCGGGGCGGGGGGGCCGCAGATACGCAGTATTTT.

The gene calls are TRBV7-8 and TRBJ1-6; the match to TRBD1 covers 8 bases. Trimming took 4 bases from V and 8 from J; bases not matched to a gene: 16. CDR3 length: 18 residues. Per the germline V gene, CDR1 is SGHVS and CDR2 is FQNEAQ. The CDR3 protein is CASSSPWTGIRFDSPLHF. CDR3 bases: TGTGCCAGCAGCTCCCCCTGGACAGGGATTAGGTTTGATTCACCCCTCCACTTT. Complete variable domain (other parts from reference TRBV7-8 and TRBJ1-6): GAGVSQSPRYKVAKRGQDVALRCDPISGHVSLFWYQQALGQGPEFLTYFQNEAQLDKSGLPSDRFFAERPEGSVSTLKIQRTQQEDSAVYLCASSSPWTGIRFDSPLHFGNGTRLTVT.

In DNA, the CDR3 is TGTGCCAGCAGCGTAGCTTACGGGGCGCCGGGCTATGGCTACACCTTC. Translated, it gives CASSVAYGAPGYGYTF. V usage is TRBV9 and J usage is TRBJ1-2; tentatively, D is TRBD1 (5 bases). Looked up from germline, CDR1 is SGDLS and CDR2 is YYNGEE. The germline V and J ends were trimmed by 0 bases and 4 bases, with 16 bases remaining between them. CDR3 size: 16 residues.

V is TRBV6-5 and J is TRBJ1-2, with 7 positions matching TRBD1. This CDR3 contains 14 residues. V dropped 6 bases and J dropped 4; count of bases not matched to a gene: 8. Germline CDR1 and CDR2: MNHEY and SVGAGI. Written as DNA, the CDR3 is TGTGCCAGCAGAGGGGACCCAGGGGGCTATGGCTACACCTTC. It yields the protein CASRGDPGGYGYTF.

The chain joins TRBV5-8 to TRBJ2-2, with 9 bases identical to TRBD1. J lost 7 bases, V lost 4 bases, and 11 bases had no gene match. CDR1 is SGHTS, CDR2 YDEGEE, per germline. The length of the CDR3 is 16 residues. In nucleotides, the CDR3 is TGTGCCAGCAGCCTGACCGGGACAGGGCTTGGCGGGGAGCTGTTTTTT. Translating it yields CASSLTGTGLGGELFF.

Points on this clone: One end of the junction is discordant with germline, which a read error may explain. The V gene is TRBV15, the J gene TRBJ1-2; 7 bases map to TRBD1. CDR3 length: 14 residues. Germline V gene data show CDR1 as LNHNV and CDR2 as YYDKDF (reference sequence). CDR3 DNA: TGTGCCACCAGCGGATTTAAGACAGGGTATGGCTGCACCTTC. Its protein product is CATSGFKTGYGCTF.

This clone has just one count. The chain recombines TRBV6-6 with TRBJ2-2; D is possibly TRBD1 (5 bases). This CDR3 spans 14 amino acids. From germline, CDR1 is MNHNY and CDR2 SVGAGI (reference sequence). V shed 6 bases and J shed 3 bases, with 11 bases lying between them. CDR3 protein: CASSLGRYTGELFF. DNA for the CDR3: TGTGCCAGCAGCCTGGGGCGTTACACCGGGGAGCTGTTTTTT.

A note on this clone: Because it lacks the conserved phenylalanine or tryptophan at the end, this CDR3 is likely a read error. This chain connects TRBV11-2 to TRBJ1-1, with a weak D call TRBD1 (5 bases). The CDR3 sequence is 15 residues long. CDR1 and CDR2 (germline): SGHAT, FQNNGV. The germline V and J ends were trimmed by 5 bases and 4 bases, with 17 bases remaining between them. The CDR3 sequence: CASSPAGTTGTEAFL. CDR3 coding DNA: TGTGCCAGCAGCCCTGCAGGGACCACGGGCACTGAAGCTTTCCTT.

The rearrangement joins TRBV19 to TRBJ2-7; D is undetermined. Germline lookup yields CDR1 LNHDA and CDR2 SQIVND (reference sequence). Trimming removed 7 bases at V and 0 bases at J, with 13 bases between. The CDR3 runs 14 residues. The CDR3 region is CASTQNLNSYEQYF. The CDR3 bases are TGTGCCAGTACCCAAAACTTGAACTCCTACGAGCAGTACTTC.

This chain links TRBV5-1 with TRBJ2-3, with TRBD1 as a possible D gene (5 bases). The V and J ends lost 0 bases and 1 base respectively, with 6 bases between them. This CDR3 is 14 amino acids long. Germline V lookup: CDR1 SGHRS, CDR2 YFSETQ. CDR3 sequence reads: CASSLGGGTDTQYF. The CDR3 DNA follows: TGCGCCAGCAGCTTGGGGGGCGGCACAGATACGCAGTATTTT.

The CDR3 reads CASGSGSYIGTDTQYF. As DNA, the CDR3 is TGTGCCAGCGGCTCCGGGTCCTACATCGGCACAGATACGCAGTATTTT. The chain is built from TRBV11-2 and TRBJ2-3; no definite D call. The V gene's germline CDR1 is SGHAT and CDR2 FQNNGV. CDR3 length: 16 amino acids. V lost 8 bases and J lost 1, with 19 bases in between.

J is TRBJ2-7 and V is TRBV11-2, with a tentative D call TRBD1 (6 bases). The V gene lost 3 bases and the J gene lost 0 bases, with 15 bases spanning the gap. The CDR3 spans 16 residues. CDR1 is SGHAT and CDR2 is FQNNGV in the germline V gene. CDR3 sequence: CASSFNPGAYSYEQYF. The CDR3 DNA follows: TGTGCCAGCAGCTTCAATCCAGGGGCCTACTCCTACGAGCAGTACTTC.

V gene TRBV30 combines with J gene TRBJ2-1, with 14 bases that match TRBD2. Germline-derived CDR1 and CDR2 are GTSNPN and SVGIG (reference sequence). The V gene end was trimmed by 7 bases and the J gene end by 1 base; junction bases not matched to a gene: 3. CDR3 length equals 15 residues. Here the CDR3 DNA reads TGTGCCTCCGGGACTAGCGGGAGTTCCTACAATGAGCAGTTCTTC. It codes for CASGTSGSSYNEQFF.

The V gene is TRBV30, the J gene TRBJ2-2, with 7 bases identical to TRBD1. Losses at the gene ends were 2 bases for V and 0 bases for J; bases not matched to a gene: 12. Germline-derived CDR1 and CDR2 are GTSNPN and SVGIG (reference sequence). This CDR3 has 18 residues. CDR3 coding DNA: TGTGCCTGGAGTTTCTGGGGGATAGGGGGCCCGAACACCGGGGAGCTGTTTTTT. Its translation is CAWSFWGIGGPNTGELFF.

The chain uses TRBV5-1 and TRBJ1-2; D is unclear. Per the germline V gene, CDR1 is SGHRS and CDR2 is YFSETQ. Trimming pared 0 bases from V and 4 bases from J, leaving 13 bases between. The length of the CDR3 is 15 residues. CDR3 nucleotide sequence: TGCGCCAGCAGCTTGGGTGACGCCTCGGCCTATGGCTACACCTTC. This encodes CASSLGDASAYGYTF.

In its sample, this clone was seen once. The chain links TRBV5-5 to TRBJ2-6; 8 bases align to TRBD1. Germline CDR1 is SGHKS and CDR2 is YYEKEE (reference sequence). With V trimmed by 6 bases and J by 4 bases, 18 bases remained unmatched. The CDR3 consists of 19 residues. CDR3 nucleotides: TGTGCCAGCACCACGCACAGGACAGGGCCAACTTCAGGGGCCAACGTCCTGACTTTC. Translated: CASTTHRTGPTSGANVLTF.

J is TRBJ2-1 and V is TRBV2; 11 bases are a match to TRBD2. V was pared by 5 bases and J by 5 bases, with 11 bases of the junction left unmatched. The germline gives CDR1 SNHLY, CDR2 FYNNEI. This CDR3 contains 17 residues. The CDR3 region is CASSYRVAGGKNNEQFF. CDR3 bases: TGTGCCAGCAGTTATAGGGTAGCGGGGGGGAAAAACAATGAGCAGTTCTTC. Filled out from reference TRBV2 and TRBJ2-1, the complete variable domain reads EPEVTQTPSHQVTQMGQEVILRCVPISNHLYFYWYRQILGQKVEFLVSFYNNEISEKSEIFDDQFSVERPDGSNFTLKIRSTKLEDSAMYFCASSYRVAGGKNNEQFFGPGTRLTVL.

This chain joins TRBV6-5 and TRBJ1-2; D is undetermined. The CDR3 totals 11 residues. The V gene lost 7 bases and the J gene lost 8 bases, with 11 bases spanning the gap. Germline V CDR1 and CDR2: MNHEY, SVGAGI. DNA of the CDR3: TGTGCCAGCAAATGGGGAGACGGCTACACCTTC. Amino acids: CASKWGDGYTF.

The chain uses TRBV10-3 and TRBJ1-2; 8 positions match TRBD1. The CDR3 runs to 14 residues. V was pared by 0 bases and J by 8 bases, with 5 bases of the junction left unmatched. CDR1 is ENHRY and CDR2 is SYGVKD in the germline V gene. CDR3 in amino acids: CAISESQGAGGYTF. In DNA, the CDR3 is TGTGCCATCAGTGAGTCCCAGGGGGCCGGGGGCTACACCTTC.

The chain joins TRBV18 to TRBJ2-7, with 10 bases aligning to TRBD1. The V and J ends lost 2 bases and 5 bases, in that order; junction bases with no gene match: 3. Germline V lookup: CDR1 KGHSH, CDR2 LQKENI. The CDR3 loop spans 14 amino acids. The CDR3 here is CASSPGQGEDEQYF. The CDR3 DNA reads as TGTGCCAGCTCACCAGGACAGGGGGAAGACGAGCAGTACTTC.

The DNA for the CDR3 is TGTGCCAGCAGGGGACAGGGGGGAATCACTGAAGCTTTCTTT. Encoded protein: CASRGQGGITEAFF. This chain joins TRBV5-6 and TRBJ1-1, with 11 positions matching TRBD1. From germline, CDR1 is SGHDT and CDR2 YYEEEE. Trimming at V came to 5 bases and at J to 4 bases, leaving 4 bases not matched to a gene. The CDR3 totals 14 residues.

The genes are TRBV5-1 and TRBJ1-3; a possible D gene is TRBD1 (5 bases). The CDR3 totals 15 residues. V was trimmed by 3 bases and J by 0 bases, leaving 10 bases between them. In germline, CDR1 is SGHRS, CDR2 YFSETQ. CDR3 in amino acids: CASSWDGSSGNTIYF. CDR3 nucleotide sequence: TGCGCCAGCAGCTGGGACGGCAGCTCTGGAAACACCATATATTTT.

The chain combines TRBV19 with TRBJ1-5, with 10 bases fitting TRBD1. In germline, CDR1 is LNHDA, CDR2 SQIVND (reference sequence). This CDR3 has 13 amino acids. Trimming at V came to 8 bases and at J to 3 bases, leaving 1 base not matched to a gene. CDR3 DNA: TGTGCCAGTGGGACAGGGGCCAATCAGCCCCAGCATTTT. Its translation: CASGTGANQPQHF.

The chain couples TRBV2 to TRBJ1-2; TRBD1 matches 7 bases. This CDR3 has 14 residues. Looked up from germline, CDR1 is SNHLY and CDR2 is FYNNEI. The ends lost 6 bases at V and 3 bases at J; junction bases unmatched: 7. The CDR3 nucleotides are TGTGCCAGCAGCCCGGGACAGAGAGACTATGGCTACACCTTC. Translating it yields CASSPGQRDYGYTF.

This CDR3 is CASSSTTGRHGYTF. The CDR3 nucleotides are TGTGCCAGCAGCTCAACGACAGGGCGGCATGGCTACACCTTC. The J gene is TRBJ1-2, the V gene TRBV11-2; 7 bases align to TRBD1. Germline V gene data show CDR1 as SGHAT and CDR2 as FQNNGV. V lost 4 bases and J lost 6; bases outside the gene matches: 8. The CDR3 totals 14 residues.

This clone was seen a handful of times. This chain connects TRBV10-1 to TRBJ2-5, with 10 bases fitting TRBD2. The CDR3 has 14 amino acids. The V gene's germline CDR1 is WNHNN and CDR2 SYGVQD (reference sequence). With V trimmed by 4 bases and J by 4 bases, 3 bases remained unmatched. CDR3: CASSAGTSVETQYF. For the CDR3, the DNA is TGCGCCAGCAGTGCCGGGACTAGCGTAGAGACCCAGTACTTC.

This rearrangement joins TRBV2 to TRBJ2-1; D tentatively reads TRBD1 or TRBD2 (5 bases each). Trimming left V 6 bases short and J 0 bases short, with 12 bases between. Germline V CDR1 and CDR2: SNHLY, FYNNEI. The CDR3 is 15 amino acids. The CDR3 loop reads CASRRDLSSYNEQFF. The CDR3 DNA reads TGTGCCAGCAGGAGGGACCTAAGCTCCTACAATGAGCAGTTCTTC.

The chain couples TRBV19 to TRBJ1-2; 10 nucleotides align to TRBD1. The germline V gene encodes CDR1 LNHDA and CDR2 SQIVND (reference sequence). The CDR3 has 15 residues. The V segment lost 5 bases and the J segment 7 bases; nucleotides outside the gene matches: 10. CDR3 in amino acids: CASSPSTGGLAGYTF. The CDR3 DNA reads TGTGCCAGTAGTCCTTCGACAGGGGGCCTGGCTGGCTACACCTTC. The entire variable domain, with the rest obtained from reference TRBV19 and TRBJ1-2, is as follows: DGGITQSPKYLFRKEGQNVTLSCEQNLNHDAMYWYRQDPGQGLRLIYYSQIVNDFQKGDIAEGYSVSREKKESFPLTVTSAQKNPTAFYLCASSPSTGGLAGYTFGSGTRLTVV.

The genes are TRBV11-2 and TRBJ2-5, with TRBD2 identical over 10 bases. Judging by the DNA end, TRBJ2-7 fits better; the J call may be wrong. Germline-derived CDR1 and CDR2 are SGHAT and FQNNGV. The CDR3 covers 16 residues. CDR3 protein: CASSYSASGGSYEQYF. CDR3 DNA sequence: TGTGCCAGCAGCTACTCCGCTAGCGGGGGCTCCTACGAGCAGTACTTC.

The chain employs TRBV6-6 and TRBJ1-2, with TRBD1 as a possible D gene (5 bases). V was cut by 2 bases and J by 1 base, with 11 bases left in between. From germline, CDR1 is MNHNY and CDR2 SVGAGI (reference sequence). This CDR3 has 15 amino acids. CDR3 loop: CASSYHGGGNYGYTF. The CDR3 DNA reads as TGTGCCAGCAGTTACCACGGGGGAGGTAACTATGGCTACACCTTC.

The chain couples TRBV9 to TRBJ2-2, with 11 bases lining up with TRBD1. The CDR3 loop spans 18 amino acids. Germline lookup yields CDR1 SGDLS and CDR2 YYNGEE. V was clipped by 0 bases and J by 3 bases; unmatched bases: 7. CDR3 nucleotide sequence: TGTGCCAGCAGCGTAGCATGGGACAGGGGGGCCGACACCGGGGAGCTGTTTTTT. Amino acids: CASSVAWDRGADTGELFF. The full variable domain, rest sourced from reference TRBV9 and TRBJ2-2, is DSGVTQTPKHLITATGQRVTLRCSPRSGDLSVYWYQQSLDQGLQFLIQYYNGEERAKGNILERFSAQQFPDLHSELNLSSLELGDSALYFCASSVAWDRGADTGELFFGEGSRLTVL.

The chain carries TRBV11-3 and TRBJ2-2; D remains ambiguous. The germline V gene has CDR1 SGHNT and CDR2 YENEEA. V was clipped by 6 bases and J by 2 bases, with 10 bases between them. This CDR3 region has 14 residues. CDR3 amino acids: CASRPSRNTGELFF. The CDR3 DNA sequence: TGTGCCAGCAGGCCGTCTAGAAACACCGGGGAGCTGTTTTTT.